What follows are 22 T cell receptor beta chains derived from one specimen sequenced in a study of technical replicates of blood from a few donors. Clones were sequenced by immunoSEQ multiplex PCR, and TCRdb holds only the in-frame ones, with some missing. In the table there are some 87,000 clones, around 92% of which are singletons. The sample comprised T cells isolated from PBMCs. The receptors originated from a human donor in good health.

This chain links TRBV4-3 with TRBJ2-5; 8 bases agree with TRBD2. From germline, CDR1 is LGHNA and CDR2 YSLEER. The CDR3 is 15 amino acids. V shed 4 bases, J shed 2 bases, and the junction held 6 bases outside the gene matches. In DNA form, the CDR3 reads TGCGCCAGCAGCCGACTACTAGCGGTACAAGAGACCCAGTACTTC. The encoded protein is CASSRLLAVQETQYF.

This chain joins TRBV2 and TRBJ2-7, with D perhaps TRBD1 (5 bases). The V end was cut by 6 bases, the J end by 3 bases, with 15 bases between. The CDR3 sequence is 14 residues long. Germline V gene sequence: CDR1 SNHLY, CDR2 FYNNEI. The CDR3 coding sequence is TGTGCCAGCAGGTATGAAGGGGCTTACTACGAGCAGTACTTC. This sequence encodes CASRYEGAYYEQYF.

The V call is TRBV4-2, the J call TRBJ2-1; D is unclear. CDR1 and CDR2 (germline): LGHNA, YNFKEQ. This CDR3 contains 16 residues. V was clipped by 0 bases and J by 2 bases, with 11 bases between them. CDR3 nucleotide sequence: TGTGCCAGCAGCCAAGACTCCACTTTTGCCTACAATGAGCAGTTCTTC. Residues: CASSQDSTFAYNEQFF.

The CDR3 nucleotides are TGTGCCAGCAGCCCTCGGGCGGGGCCTGGCACAGATACGCAGTATTTT. It specifies CASSPRAGPGTDTQYF. The chain combines TRBV28 with TRBJ2-3, with D possibly being TRBD2 (6 bases). The CDR3 is 16 residues long. V dropped 6 bases and J dropped 1 base, with 17 bases sitting between them. Germline V gene lookup returns CDR1 MDHEN and CDR2 SYDVKM. The complete variable domain, with remaining parts taken from reference TRBV28 and TRBJ2-3, reads DVKVTQSSRYLVKRTGEKVFLECVQDMDHENMFWYRQDPGLGLRLIYFSYDVKMKEKGDIPEGYSVSREKKERFSLILESASTNQTSMYLCASSPRAGPGTDTQYFGPGTRLTVL.

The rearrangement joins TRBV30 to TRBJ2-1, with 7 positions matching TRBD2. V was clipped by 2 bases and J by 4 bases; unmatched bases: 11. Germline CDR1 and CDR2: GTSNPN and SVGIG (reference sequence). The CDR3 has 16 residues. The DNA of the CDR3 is TGTGCCTGGAGTACCCTTCTGCGGGAGAAGTACAATGAGCAGTTCTTC. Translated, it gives CAWSTLLREKYNEQFF.

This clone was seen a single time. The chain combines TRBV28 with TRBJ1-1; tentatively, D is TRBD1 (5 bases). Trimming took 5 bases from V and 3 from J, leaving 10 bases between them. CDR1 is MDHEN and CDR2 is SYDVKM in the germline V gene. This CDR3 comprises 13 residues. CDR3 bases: TGTGCCAGCAGTGTCACAGGCTACACTGAAGCTTTCTTT. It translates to CASSVTGYTEAFF.

CDR3 amino acids: CSVGPGQGKTDTQYF. The DNA for the CDR3 is TGCAGCGTTGGGCCGGGACAGGGGAAAACAGATACGCAGTATTTT. The chain carries TRBV29-1 and TRBJ2-3; 10 bases line up with TRBD1. The germline CDR1 and CDR2 sequences are SQVTM and ANQGSEA. The CDR3 is made up of 15 amino acids. Trimming at V came to 4 bases and at J to 3 bases, leaving 7 bases not matched to a gene.

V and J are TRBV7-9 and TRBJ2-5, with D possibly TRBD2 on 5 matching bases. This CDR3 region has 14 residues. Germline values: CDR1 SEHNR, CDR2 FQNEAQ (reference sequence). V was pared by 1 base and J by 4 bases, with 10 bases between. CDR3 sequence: CASSLVGGPETQYF. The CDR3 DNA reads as TGTGCCAGCAGCTTAGTAGGAGGCCCAGAGACCCAGTACTTC. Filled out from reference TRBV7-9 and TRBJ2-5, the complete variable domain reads DTGVSQNPRHKITKRGQNVTFRCDPISEHNRLYWYRQTLGQGPEFLTYFQNEAQLEKSRLLSDRFSAERPKGSFSTLEIQRTEQGDSAMYLCASSLVGGPETQYFGPGTRLLVL.

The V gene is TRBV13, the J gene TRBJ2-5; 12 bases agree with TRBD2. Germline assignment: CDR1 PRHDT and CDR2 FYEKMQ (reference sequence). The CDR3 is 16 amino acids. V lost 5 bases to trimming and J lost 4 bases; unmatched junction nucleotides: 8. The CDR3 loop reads CASSIRLAGVRETQYF. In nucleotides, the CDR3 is TGTGCCAGCAGCATAAGACTAGCGGGAGTACGAGAGACCCAGTACTTC.

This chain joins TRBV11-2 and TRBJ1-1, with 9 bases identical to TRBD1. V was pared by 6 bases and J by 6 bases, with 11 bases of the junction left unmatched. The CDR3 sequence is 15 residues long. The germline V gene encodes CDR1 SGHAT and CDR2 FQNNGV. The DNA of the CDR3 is TGTGCCAGCAGATCGTCGGGGGACAGGGTATCTGAAGCTTTCTTT. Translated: CASRSSGDRVSEAFF.

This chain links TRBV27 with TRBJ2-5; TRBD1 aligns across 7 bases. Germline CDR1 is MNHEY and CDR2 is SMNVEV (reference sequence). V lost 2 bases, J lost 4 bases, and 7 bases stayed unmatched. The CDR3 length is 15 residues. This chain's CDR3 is CASSLVRGIGETQYF. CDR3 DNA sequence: TGTGCCAGCAGTTTAGTCAGGGGGATCGGAGAGACCCAGTACTTC.

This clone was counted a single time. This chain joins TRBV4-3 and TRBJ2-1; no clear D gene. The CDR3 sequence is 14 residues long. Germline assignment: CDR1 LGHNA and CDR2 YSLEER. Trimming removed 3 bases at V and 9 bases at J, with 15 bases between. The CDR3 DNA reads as TGCGCCAGCAGCCACCCAGCCGGAGTTAGTGAGCAGTTCTTC. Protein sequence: CASSHPAGVSEQFF.

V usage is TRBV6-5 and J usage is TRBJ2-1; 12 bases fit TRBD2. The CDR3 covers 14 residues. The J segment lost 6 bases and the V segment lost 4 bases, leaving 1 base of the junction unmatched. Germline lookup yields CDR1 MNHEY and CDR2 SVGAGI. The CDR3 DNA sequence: TGTGCCAGCAGTTGGACTAGCGGGGCCAATGAGCAGTTCTTC. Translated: CASSWTSGANEQFF.

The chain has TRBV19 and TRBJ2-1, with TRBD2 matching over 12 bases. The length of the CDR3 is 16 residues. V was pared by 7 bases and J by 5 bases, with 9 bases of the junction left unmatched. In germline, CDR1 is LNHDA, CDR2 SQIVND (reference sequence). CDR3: CASNAPGLAGHNEQFF. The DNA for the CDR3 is TGTGCCAGTAACGCCCCGGGACTAGCGGGCCACAATGAGCAGTTCTTC.

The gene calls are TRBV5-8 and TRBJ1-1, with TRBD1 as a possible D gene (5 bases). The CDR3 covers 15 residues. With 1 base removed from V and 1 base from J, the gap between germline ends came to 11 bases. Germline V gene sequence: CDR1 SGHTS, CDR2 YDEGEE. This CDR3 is CASSLRWGENTEAFF. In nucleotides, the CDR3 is TGTGCCAGCAGCTTGCGGTGGGGCGAGAACACTGAAGCTTTCTTT.

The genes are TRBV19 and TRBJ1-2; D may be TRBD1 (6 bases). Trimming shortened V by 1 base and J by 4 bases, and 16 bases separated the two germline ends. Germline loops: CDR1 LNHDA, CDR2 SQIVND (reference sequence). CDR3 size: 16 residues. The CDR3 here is CASSIGWTDYSYGYTF. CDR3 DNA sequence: TGTGCCAGTAGTATAGGATGGACAGATTACTCCTATGGCTACACCTTC. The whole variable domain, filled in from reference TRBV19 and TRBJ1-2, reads DGGITQSPKYLFRKEGQNVTLSCEQNLNHDAMYWYRQDPGQGLRLIYYSQIVNDFQKGDIAEGYSVSREKKESFPLTVTSAQKNPTAFYLCASSIGWTDYSYGYTFGSGTRLTVV.

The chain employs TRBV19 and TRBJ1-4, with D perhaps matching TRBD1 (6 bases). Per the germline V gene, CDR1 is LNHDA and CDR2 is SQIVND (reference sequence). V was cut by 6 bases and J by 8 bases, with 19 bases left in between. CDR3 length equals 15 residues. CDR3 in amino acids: CASSTLSGVGEKLFF. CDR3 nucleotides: TGTGCCAGTAGCACACTGTCAGGGGTTGGGGAAAAACTGTTTTTT.

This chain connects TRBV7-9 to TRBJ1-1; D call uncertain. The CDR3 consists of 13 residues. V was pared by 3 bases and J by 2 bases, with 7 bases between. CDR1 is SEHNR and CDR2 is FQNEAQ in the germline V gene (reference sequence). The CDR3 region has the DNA TGTGCCAGCAGCTTGGGAGCCAACACTGAAGCTTTCTTT. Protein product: CASSLGANTEAFF.

The CDR3 sequence is CASSFGAGVSYEQYF. Here the CDR3 DNA reads TGTGCCAGCAGTTTTGGGGCAGGGGTTTCCTACGAGCAGTACTTC. The chain uses TRBV27 and TRBJ2-7; maybe TRBD1 (6 bases). V lost 3 bases and J 1 base, leaving 13 bases between the germline ends. Looked up from germline, CDR1 is MNHEY and CDR2 is SMNVEV (reference sequence). The CDR3 covers 15 residues.

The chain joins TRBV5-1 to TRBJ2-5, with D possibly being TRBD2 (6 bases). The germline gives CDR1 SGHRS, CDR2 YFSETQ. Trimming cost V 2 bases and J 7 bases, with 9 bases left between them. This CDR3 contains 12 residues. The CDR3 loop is CASSFQEGTQYF. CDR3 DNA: TGCGCCAGCAGCTTCCAGGAGGGGACCCAGTACTTC.

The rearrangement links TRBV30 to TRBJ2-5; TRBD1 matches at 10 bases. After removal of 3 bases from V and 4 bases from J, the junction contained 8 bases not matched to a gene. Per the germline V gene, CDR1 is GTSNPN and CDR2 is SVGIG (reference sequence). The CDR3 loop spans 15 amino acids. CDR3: CAWRAGTGVGETQYF. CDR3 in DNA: TGTGCCTGGAGGGCCGGGACAGGGGTTGGAGAGACCCAGTACTTC.

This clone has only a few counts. Here the CDR3 reads CASSEKEYTEAFF. The CDR3 nucleotides read TGTGCCAGCAGTGAGAAGGAGTACACTGAAGCTTTCTTT. This chain connects TRBV2 to TRBJ1-1; D ambiguous. The CDR3 is 13 amino acids. Germline CDR1 SNHLY, CDR2 FYNNEI. Trimming shortened V by 3 bases and J by 3 bases, and 8 bases separated the two germline ends.